The sequence of this TCR beta chain was determined in a study of beta chain features in type 1 diabetes. Germline trimming cut 2 bases from V and 5 bases from J; bases unmatched to any gene: 7. Per germline, CDR1 GTSNPN and CDR2 SVGIG (reference sequence). The CDR3 is made up of 14 amino acids. This clone was counted only a few times. The antigen is unknown. General study results and limits: TCRB CDR3s were moderately but significantly shorter in Type 1 diabetes patients in all four CD4+ subsets.

What was sequenced were expressed TCRB transcripts, since all of the isolated RNA had been reverse transcribed. Libraries were prepared by immunoSEQ multiplex PCR; TCRdb keeps only in-frame clonotypes and omits some of them. The table records 95,000 to 150,000 clones, 15% to 20% of them present only once. J is TRBJ2-5 and V is TRBV30, with 8 bases fitting TRBD2. The sample comprised central memory CD4+ T cells from blood. This receptor was obtained from a young man with type 1 diabetes. The CDR3 loop reads CAWSREGHRETQYF. The DNA for the CDR3 is TGTGCCTGGAGTCGGGAGGGCCACAGGGAGACCCAGTACTTC. The full variable domain, with the rest looked up from reference TRBV30 and TRBJ2-5, is SQTIHQWPATLVQPVGSPLSLECTVEGTSNPNLYWYRQAAGRGLQLLFYSVGIGQISSEVPQNLSASRPQDRQFILSSKKLLLSDSGFYLCAWSREGHRETQYFGPGTRLLVL.